A single sample is the source of the 7 T cell receptor beta chains below, sequenced in a study of CXCR3-negative and CXCR3-positive naive CD8 T cells. Study-level points and caveats: TRB CDR3 hydrophobicity was greater in CXCR3-positive naive cells than in CXCR3-negative naive cells.

The antigens for these receptors are not known. Through 5' RACE with UMI labels, the TRB cDNA libraries were prepared. For each CDR3 protein, TCRdb gives one entry from its re-call of the 5' RACE reads, without DNA. Its listing shows tens of thousands of distinct CDR3 sequences. Sequences were obtained from naive CXCR3+ CD8+ T cells from blood. Subset meaning: CD45RO-CCR7+CD27+CD95- naive CD8+ T cells expressing CXCR3 (TNR3+). These receptor sequences come from a human donor in good health. Some clones in this sample may be carry-over from other donors' samples.

The chain is built from TRBV12-3 or TRBV12-4 and TRBJ1-1. The CDR3 has 14 residues. The CDR3 region is CASSLDGELALAFF.

The CDR3 spells CASSHPGGTANNEQFF. This chain uses TRBV6-1 with TRBJ2-1; TCRdb lists TRBD2, though no DNA is available to test this call. Looked up from germline, CDR1 is MNHNS and CDR2 is SASEGT. The CDR3 is 16 amino acids.

This chain uses TRBV29-1 with TRBJ2-7. The CDR3 sequence is 12 residues long. Germline lookup yields CDR1 SQVTM and CDR2 ANQGSEA. CDR3 in amino acids: CSVRGSSYEQYF.

The chain uses TRBV27 and TRBJ2-7; absent DNA, TCRdb's TRBD1 call cannot be checked. This CDR3 is 11 amino acids long. CDR1 and CDR2 from the germline V gene are MNHEY and SMNVEV (reference sequence). The CDR3 spells CASRAGLEQYF.

CDR3 amino acids: CASRTGYYNEQFF. This chain uses TRBV19 with TRBJ2-1; lacking DNA, the TRBD1 call made by TCRdb goes unchecked. CDR1 is LNHDA and CDR2 is SQIVND in the germline V gene (reference sequence). This CDR3 region has 13 residues.

The chain uses TRBV10-3 and TRBJ2-1; the D gene TCRdb calls, TRBD2, cannot be checked with no DNA. The CDR3 loop spans 15 amino acids. CDR1 is ENHRY and CDR2 is SYGVKD in the germline V gene. The CDR3 sequence is CAISEKEGEGNEQFF.

The V call is TRBV12-5, the J call TRBJ2-5; checking the TCRdb D call of TRBD1 is not possible without DNA. The germline V gene has CDR1 LGHNT and CDR2 FRNRAP. The CDR3 runs 16 residues. The chain's CDR3 is CASGGLPGDSQETQYF.